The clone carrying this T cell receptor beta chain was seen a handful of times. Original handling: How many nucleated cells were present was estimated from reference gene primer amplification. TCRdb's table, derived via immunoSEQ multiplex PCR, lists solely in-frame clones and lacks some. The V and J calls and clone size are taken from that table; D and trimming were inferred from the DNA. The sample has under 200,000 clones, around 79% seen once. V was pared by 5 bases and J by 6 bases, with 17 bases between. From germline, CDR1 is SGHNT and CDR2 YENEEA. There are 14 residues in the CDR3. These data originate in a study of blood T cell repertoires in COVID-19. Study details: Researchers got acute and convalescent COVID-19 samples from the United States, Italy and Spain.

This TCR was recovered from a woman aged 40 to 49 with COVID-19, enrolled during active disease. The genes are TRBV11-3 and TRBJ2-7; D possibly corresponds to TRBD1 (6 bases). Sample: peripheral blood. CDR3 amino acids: CASSRGVTGSEQYF. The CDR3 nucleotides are TGTGCCAGCAGCCGTGGGGTCACAGGGAGCGAGCAGTACTTC.